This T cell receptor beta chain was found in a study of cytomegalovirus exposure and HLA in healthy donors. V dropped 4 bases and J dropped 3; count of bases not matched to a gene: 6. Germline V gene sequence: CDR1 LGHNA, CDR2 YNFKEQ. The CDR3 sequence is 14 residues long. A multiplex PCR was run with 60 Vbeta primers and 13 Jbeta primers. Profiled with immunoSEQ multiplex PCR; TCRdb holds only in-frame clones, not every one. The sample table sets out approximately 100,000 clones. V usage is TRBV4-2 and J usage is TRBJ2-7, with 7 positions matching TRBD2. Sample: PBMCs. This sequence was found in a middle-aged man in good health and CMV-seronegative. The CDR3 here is CASSPLAGDYEQYF. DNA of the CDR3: TGTGCCAGCAGCCCTCTGGCGGGGGACTACGAGCAGTACTTC.